This is a list of T cell receptor beta chains from one sample in a study of regulatory T cells in long-lasting Graves disease. TCRdb passed the multiplex PCR reads through MiXCR, listing each CDR3 protein once. The repertoire consists of around 470,000 distinct CDR3 sequences, with 12% to 15% occurring once and the leading ten covering about a sixth. A further study also used this sample, focusing on T cells in Graves' hyperthyroidism and ophthalmopathy.

Sequencing was performed on peripheral blood mononuclear cells (PBMCs), taken at new diagnosis, from a patient treated with antithyroid drugs. The receptors originated from a woman aged 50 to 60 with Graves disease. Each CDR3 is given with its conserved first and last residue. A D gene is named only where the DNA matches it firmly. Clone size appears in some rows only: once, few, many, or a class for an expanded clone.

v_call,j_call,clone_size,d_call,cdr3_length,cdr3_nt,cdr3_aa
TRBV9,TRBJ2-5,few,TRBD1,16,TGTGCCAGCAGCGTAGGTTCAGGACAGGGTGGGGAGACCCAGTACTTC,CASSVGSGQGGETQYF
TRBV28,TRBJ1-1,many,TRBD1,13,TGTGCCAGCAGTGCACAGGGGACCACTGAAGCTTTCTTT,CASSAQGTTEAFF
TRBV5-1,TRBJ1-5,many,TRBD1,14,TGCGCCAGCAGGGGGGACAGGGTAATTCAGCCCCAGCATTTT,CASRGDRVIQPQHF
TRBV5-1,TRBJ2-3,many,TRBD2,15,TGCGCCAGCAGCTTGTTGCGGGAGTTGGGAGATACGCAGTATTTT,CASSLLRELGDTQYF
TRBV6-4,TRBJ2-2,few,NA,13,TGTGCCAGCAGGAACCAGGGCACCGGGGAGCTGTTTTTT,CASRNQGTGELFF
TRBV18,TRBJ2-1,NA,TRBD2,18,TGTGCCAGCTCACCGGGACTAGCGGGAGGGCCGAGGGGCAATGAGCAGTTCTTC,CASSPGLAGGPRGNEQFF
TRBV5-1,TRBJ2-3,many,TRBD2,16,TGCGCCAGCAGGCCTGCTACTAGCGTCGGCACAGATACGCAGTATTTT,CASRPATSVGTDTQYF
TRBV27,TRBJ1-6,few,NA,16,TGTGCCAGCAGTAGACGGACAGCTACCTATAATTCACCCCTCCACTTT,CASSRRTATYNSPLHF
TRBV20-1,TRBJ2-7,NA,TRBD2,13,TGCAGTGCTAGAGATGGGGGGGCCTACGAGCAGTACTTC,CSARDGGAYEQYF
TRBV24-1,TRBJ2-3,NA,TRBD2,15,TGTGCCACCAGTGCTATTAGCGGGGGCACAGATACGCAGTATTTT,CATSAISGGTDTQYF
TRBV4-1,TRBJ2-5,NA,NA,14,TGCGCCAGCAGCCCACGGACAGTCGGCGAGACCCAGTACTTC,CASSPRTVGETQYF
TRBV28,TRBJ1-5,NA,NA,22,TGTGCCAGCAGTTTTAGGTCGACCCACGGGACTCAAAGGGGGGAGGGCAATCAGCCCCAGCATTTT,CASSFRSTHGTQRGEGNQPQHF
TRBV7-9,TRBJ2-5,many,TRBD1,15,TGTGCCAGCAGACCCCGGACAGGGAGGCAAGAGACCCAGTACTTC,CASRPRTGRQETQYF
TRBV28,TRBJ2-5,many,TRBD2,17,TGTGCCAGCAGCCCTGGGACTAGCGGGTCAGTACAAGAGACCCAGTACTTC,CASSPGTSGSVQETQYF
TRBV18,TRBJ2-3,many,NA,16,TGTGCCAGCTCACCCTTAAGTACTTCTAGCACAGATACGCAGTATTTT,CASSPLSTSSTDTQYF
TRBV12-3/TRBV12-4,TRBJ1-3,few,NA,14,TGTGCCAGCAGACCAACAGGGCCTGGAAGCACCATATATTTT,CASRPTGPGSTIYF
TRBV4-1,TRBJ2-7,many,TRBD2,14,TGCGCCAGCAGCCAGCGGGAGAGGTACGGCGAGCAGTACTTC,CASSQRERYGEQYF
TRBV10-3,TRBJ2-1,many,NA,13,TGTGCCATCAGCGGACAGAGTGGGAATGAGCAGTTCTTC,CAISGQSGNEQFF
TRBV28,TRBJ2-2,many,TRBD2,14,TGTGCCAGCAGTTTCCGGGAGGACACCGGGGAGCTGTTTTTT,CASSFREDTGELFF
TRBV7-2,TRBJ2-4,many,TRBD1,14,TGTGCCAGCAGCTGGACAGGGATAAAAAACATTCAGTACTTC,CASSWTGIKNIQYF
TRBV28,TRBJ1-5,many,NA,15,TGTGCCAGCACCGGGGGGGGGCGCGGAGGTCAGCCCCAGCATTTT,CASTGGGRGGQPQHF
TRBV20-1,TRBJ2-5,NA,TRBD1,16,TGCAGTGCTAGAGATTTCGGGCAGGGGGCGCGAGAGACCCAGTACTTC,CSARDFGQGARETQYF
TRBV3-1,TRBJ1-6,NA,NA,14,TGTGCCAGCAGCCAAGGAGTTGGGGTTACCACCCTCCACTTT,CASSQGVGVTTLHF
TRBV19,TRBJ2-7,many,TRBD2,15,TGTGCCAGTAGTGTACAAGCGGGAGCCTTTTCCGAGCAGTACTTC,CASSVQAGAFSEQYF
TRBV20-1,TRBJ2-1,NA,NA,13,TGCAGTGCCCGGACCCCGAAGGGTTATGAGCAGTTCTTC,CSARTPKGYEQFF
TRBV28,TRBJ2-7,many,NA,12,TGTGCCAGCAGTTTTAGGCGCTACGAGCAGTACTTC,CASSFRRYEQYF
TRBV14,TRBJ2-3,many,TRBD2,16,TGTGCCAGCAGCCAAGTCCGGACTAGCGGAACAGATACGCAGTATTTT,CASSQVRTSGTDTQYF
TRBV19,TRBJ1-4,few,TRBD1,15,TGTGCCACCCGACAGGGGGCGATCGATGGTGAAAAACTGTTTTTT,CATRQGAIDGEKLFF
TRBV3-1,TRBJ2-3,NA,TRBD2,16,TGTGCCAGCAGCCACAAAGCGGGAGGGATAACAGATACGCAGTATTTT,CASSHKAGGITDTQYF
TRBV28,TRBJ2-5,many,NA,17,TGTGCCAGCAGTTTAGTCGGTAGCGGTCCATCGGTAAAGACCCAGTACTTC,CASSLVGSGPSVKTQYF
TRBV10-3,TRBJ1-1,many,NA,14,TGTGCCATCACGGGGCAGGGGCAGTTTCCTGAAGCTTTCTTT,CAITGQGQFPEAFF
TRBV9,TRBJ2-2,many,NA,17,TGTGCCAGCAGCGTATTCTCCAGTTGGTCGAACACCGGGGAGCTGTTTTTT,CASSVFSSWSNTGELFF
TRBV7-2,TRBJ2-7,many,NA,13,TGTGCCAGCAAGTTGGGTCGGGTCGGGGAGCAGTACTTC,CASKLGRVGEQYF
TRBV6-1,TRBJ1-5,many,TRBD1,17,TGTGCCAGCAGCTCACACCGGACAGGGCGGGTCGATCAGCCCCAGCATTTT,CASSSHRTGRVDQPQHF
TRBV7-9,TRBJ2-1,many,NA,16,TGTGCCAGCAGCTCCCGCTCCCTAGCCGCCTACAATGAGCAGTTCTTC,CASSSRSLAAYNEQFF